Listed here are 18 T cell receptor beta chains from one sample, sequenced in a study of blood T cell repertoires in COVID-19. Clones were sequenced by immunoSEQ multiplex PCR, and TCRdb holds only the in-frame ones, with some missing. The sample has 160,000 or so clones; more than 80% are singletons. What was sequenced was peripheral blood. These receptors all come from a human donor in a cohort sampled during active COVID-19.

J is TRBJ2-7 and V is TRBV2, with D possibly being TRBD1 (6 bases). The germline V gene has CDR1 SNHLY and CDR2 FYNNEI. This CDR3 comprises 16 residues. Trimming took 0 bases from V and 7 from J, leaving 19 bases between them. CDR3 loop: CASSEAGQGLIGEQYF. The CDR3 nucleotides are TGTGCCAGCAGTGAAGCTGGGCAGGGGCTAATAGGGGAGCAGTACTTC.

Regarding this clone: Other DNA sequences of this sample code for an identical CDR3. V gene TRBV7-2 combines with J gene TRBJ2-3; perhaps TRBD1 as D (6 bases). The CDR3 is 14 residues long. Trimming pared 3 bases from V and 2 bases from J, leaving 9 bases between. The germline V gene has CDR1 SGHTA and CDR2 FQGNSA. The DNA of the CDR3 is TGTGCCAGCAGCTTCGACAGGATCACAGATACGCAGTATTTT. This gives the protein CASSFDRITDTQYF.

The chain combines TRBV6-6 with TRBJ1-3, with D perhaps TRBD1 (5 bases). CDR1 MNHNY and CDR2 SVGAGI come from the germline V gene (reference sequence). The germline V and J ends were trimmed by 6 bases and 4 bases, with 19 bases remaining between them. CDR3 length equals 16 residues. This CDR3 is CASSLRVTSSGNTIYF. The CDR3 DNA is TGTGCCAGCAGCCTCAGGGTCACTTCGTCAGGAAACACCATATATTTT.

The chain combines TRBV4-1 with TRBJ2-5, with D possibly being TRBD1 (6 bases). This CDR3 is 13 amino acids long. Germline lookup yields CDR1 MGHRA and CDR2 YSYEKL. V lost 2 bases and J lost 5, with 9 bases in between. The CDR3 nucleotides read TGCGCCAGCAGCCAATGGCAGGGGGAGACCCAGTACTTC. Translated, it gives CASSQWQGETQYF.

The chain uses TRBV20-1 and TRBJ1-1, with D hard to call. CDR1 and CDR2 from the germline V gene are DFQATT and SNEGSKA (reference sequence). Trimming cost V 4 bases and J 0 bases, with 3 bases left between them. The CDR3 sequence is 11 residues long. The CDR3 spells CSATMNTEAFF. The CDR3 nucleotides are TGCAGTGCTACTATGAACACTGAAGCTTTCTTT.

The chain couples TRBV6-5 to TRBJ1-2; 8 bases match TRBD1. V lost 5 bases, J lost 3 bases, and 5 bases stayed unmatched. The CDR3 has 14 residues. Germline loops: CDR1 MNHEY, CDR2 SVGAGI. This CDR3 reads CASSQKTGDYGYTF. Here the CDR3 DNA reads TGTGCCAGCAGTCAAAAGACAGGGGACTATGGCTACACCTTC.

This clone was recorded only once. The chain is built from TRBV10-3 and TRBJ2-5; TRBD2 aligns across 7 bases. Germline CDR1 is ENHRY and CDR2 is SYGVKD. CDR3 length: 18 amino acids. V was pared by 0 bases and J by 4 bases, with 14 bases of the junction left unmatched. In DNA form, the CDR3 reads TGTGCCATCAGTGAGTCGACCAGGAGGACTAGTTCAGGAGAGACCCAGTACTTC. Protein: CAISESTRRTSSGETQYF.

The J gene is TRBJ2-3, the V gene TRBV6-5; D unclear. Trimming shortened V by 10 bases and J by 6 bases, and 8 bases separated the two germline ends. CDR1 is MNHEY and CDR2 is SVGAGI in the germline V gene. The CDR3 extends over 10 amino acids. The CDR3 loop reads CATGWDTQYF. The CDR3 DNA reads as TGTGCCACCGGGTGGGATACGCAGTATTTT.

This clone was picked up a small number of times. J is TRBJ2-7 and V is TRBV21-1; no check of the table's D call, TRBD1, against the DNA was made. TRBV21-1 is a recognized pseudogene. CDR3 size: 14 residues. DNA of the CDR3: TGTGCCAGCAGCAATCGGCAGGAAACCTACGAGCAGTACTTC. As protein: CASSNRQETYEQYF.

This chain's CDR3 is CASSLGGPKNIQYF. Written as DNA, the CDR3 is TGTGCCAGCAGTCTCGGCGGTCCTAAAAACATTCAGTACTTC. The chain employs TRBV6-5 and TRBJ2-4; D not resolved. This CDR3 is built from 14 residues. Germline-derived CDR1 and CDR2 are MNHEY and SVGAGI. Trimming removed 5 bases from V and 4 bases from J, with 12 bases in between.

The genes are TRBV3-1 (or the pseudogene TRBV3-2) and TRBJ1-5; 8 bases match TRBD1. This CDR3 comprises 13 residues. Germline CDR1 reads LGHDT; CDR2 reads YNNKEL (reference sequence). V dropped 5 bases and J dropped 7; count of bases not matched to a gene: 4. The CDR3 sequence is CASSTTGAQPQHF. The CDR3 region has the DNA TGTGCCAGCAGCACGACAGGGGCCCAGCCCCAGCATTTT.

V is TRBV5-1 and J is TRBJ2-7; no clear D gene. There are 14 residues in the CDR3. Deletions cut 1 base from V and 1 base from J, with 9 bases between. CDR1 and CDR2 (germline): SGHRS, YFSETQ. The CDR3 DNA follows: TGCGCCAGCAGCTTGTCACTCCGATCCTACGAGCAGTACTTC. This sequence encodes CASSLSLRSYEQYF.

V is TRBV4-3 and J is TRBJ2-2, with D possibly matching TRBD2 (6 bases). Germline values: CDR1 LGHNA, CDR2 YSLEER. Trimming removed 0 bases from V and 2 bases from J, with 16 bases in between. The CDR3 loop spans 18 amino acids. CDR3 nucleotides: TGCGCCAGCAGCCAAGAGGTAGCCGGGAGAACTAACACCGGGGAGCTGTTTTTT. Its translation is CASSQEVAGRTNTGELFF.

The rearrangement uses TRBV4-3 and TRBJ2-1; a possible D gene is TRBD1 (7 bases). The CDR3 spans 17 residues. Germline V gene sequence: CDR1 LGHNA, CDR2 YSLEER. Trimming shortened V by 0 bases and J by 3 bases, and 15 bases separated the two germline ends. CDR3 nucleotide sequence: TGCGCCAGCAGCCAAGACCCCGGGCAGGGGGGCTACAATGAGCAGTTCTTC. This encodes CASSQDPGQGGYNEQFF.

The chain is built from TRBV19 and TRBJ2-5; perhaps TRBD1 as D (6 bases). The CDR3 has 15 amino acids. Trimming took off 1 base at V and 2 bases at J, with 11 bases between the two ends. Germline CDR1 is LNHDA and CDR2 is SQIVND (reference sequence). CDR3 region: CASSIVVQGQETQYF. The CDR3 DNA is TGTGCCAGTAGTATAGTGGTACAGGGACAAGAGACCCAGTACTTC. The full variable domain, rest sourced from reference TRBV19 and TRBJ2-5, is DGGITQSPKYLFRKEGQNVTLSCEQNLNHDAMYWYRQDPGQGLRLIYYSQIVNDFQKGDIAEGYSVSREKKESFPLTVTSAQKNPTAFYLCASSIVVQGQETQYFGPGTRLLVL.

This chain connects TRBV11-2 to TRBJ1-6, with TRBD1 matching over 9 bases. The junction had 6 bases not matched to a gene; V was cut back by 6 bases and J by 6 bases. CDR1 SGHAT and CDR2 FQNNGV come from the germline V gene. CDR3 length equals 15 residues. CDR3: CASSPRQGVNSPLHF. The CDR3 coding sequence is TGTGCCAGCAGTCCCAGACAGGGGGTTAATTCACCCCTCCACTTT.

This clone showed up just once. V and J are TRBV7-9 and TRBJ2-3, with D uncertain. The CDR3 extends over 14 amino acids. Trimming cost V 3 bases and J 6 bases, with 13 bases left between them. Germline CDR1 SEHNR, CDR2 FQNEAQ (reference sequence). This CDR3 reads CASSFEGGGDTQYF. CDR3 DNA sequence: TGTGCCAGCAGCTTCGAAGGCGGCGGTGATACGCAGTATTTT.

The chain employs TRBV2 and TRBJ2-2; 8 bases align to TRBD1. After removal of 6 bases from V and 5 bases from J, the junction contained 8 bases not matched to a gene. CDR1 is SNHLY, CDR2 FYNNEI, per germline. This CDR3 has 15 amino acids. The DNA of the CDR3 is TGTGCCAGCAGGCGCAGGGGGCCCTTTACCGGGGAGCTGTTTTTT. Translated: CASRRRGPFTGELFF.